This T cell receptor (beta chain) stems from a study of blood T cell repertoires in COVID-19 (dated by TCRdb to the early 2020s). Looking at the study overall: Samples from collaborators originated in the United States, Italy and Spain and spanned both the acute and convalescent phases of COVID-19. The prospective study material was composed of cDNA or gDNA derived from T cells, B-cell-depleted T cells, or PBMCs. Deeply sampled blood TCRbeta repertoires from subjects exposed to, actively infected with, or recovered from COVID-19 were included in the dataset. The repertoires were released in a freely available public database intended as a resource for research on the immune response to SARS-CoV-2. The samples were drawn from the first 160 participants of the ongoing ImmuneRACE study and from more than 1,000 subjects provided by 6 global collaborators. The sample metadata nearly always contained a de-identified subject ID, COVID-19 status, age in years and sex. Where available, HLA class I and class II types were taken from metadata supplied by the sample provider and were not determined by assay-based typing.

Whole blood was collected in K2EDTA tubes by collaborating institutions according to the institutions' own protocols. For TCRbeta analysis, collaborator samples were shipped as frozen whole blood, as isolated PBMCs, or as DNA extracted from either sample type. At the junction V is shortened by 4 bases and J by 3 bases, with 14 bases in between. For CDR1 and CDR2, the germline V gene lists SGHDT and YYEEEE. The CDR3 runs 14 amino acids, cysteine and phenylalanine included. Only the CDR3 part of the read is kept: 42 bases, read in frame from the first base. TCRbeta CDR3 regions were amplified from genomic DNA by means of the immunoSEQ Assay, a bias-controlled multiplex PCR. The original pipeline was this. The number of nucleated cells in each sample was estimated by amplification of reference gene primers within the assay. Sequence reads were collapsed and filtered to measure the absolute abundance of every unique TCRbeta CDR3 rearrangement. For each sample, productive Simpson clonality was calculated by taking the square root of Simpson's diversity index across productive rearrangements. TCRdb carries this immuneACCESS record with in-frame sequences only. Its versions omit some clonotypes, under half of them owing to an unresolved V gene in the studies checked, with the rest unexplained. Clone size and V and J calls were adopted from that table, with D and trimming inferred from the DNA. In all, the sample holds 130,000 to 150,000 clones, and roughly 84% of those were seen once. The ten largest clones represent less than 3.5% of the sample.

Concerning this clone: Its antigen is currently not known. No base quality information exists; no much larger clone differs at one position.

Summary of the overall study and its limitations: How much clinical and demographic metadata was included differed by source and by participant, and the metadata was provided uncurated.

The clonotype originates from a human donor with acute or convalescent COVID-19. The donor label of this sample is uncertain. Sequenced sample: peripheral blood. The V and J segments used are TRBV5-6 and TRBJ2-7, and possibly TRBD1, on 5 matching bases. The CDR3 region: CASSLRTRIYEQYF. The bases read TGTGCCAGCAGCCTAAGGACACGTATCTACGAGCAGTACTTC.